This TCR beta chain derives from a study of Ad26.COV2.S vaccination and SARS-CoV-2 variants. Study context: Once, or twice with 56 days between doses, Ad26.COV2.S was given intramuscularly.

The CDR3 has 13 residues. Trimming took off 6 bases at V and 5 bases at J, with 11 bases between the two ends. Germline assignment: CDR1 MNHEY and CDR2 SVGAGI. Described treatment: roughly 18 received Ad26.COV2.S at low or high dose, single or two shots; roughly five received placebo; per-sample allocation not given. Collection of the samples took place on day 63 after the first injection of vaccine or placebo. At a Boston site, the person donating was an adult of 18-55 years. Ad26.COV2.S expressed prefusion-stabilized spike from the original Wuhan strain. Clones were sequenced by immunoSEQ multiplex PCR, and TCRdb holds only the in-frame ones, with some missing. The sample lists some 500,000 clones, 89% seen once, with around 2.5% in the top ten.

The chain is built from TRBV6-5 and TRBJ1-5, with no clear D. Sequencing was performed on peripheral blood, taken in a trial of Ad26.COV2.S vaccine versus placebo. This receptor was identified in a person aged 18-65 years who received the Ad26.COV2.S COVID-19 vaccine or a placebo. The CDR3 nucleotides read TGTGCCAGCAGGGCCCTCGGGGATCAGCCCCAGCATTTT. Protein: CASRALGDQPQHF.